One and the same sample provided the 14 T cell receptor beta chains below, sequenced in a study of T cell responses to AZD1222 COVID-19 vaccine. Profiled with immunoSEQ multiplex PCR; TCRdb holds only in-frame clones, not every one. Of 65,000 to 70,000 clones in the sample, 88% were seen once. The specimen comprised peripheral blood, sampled on day 0 of AZD1222 vaccination. All receptors derive from an adult in good health.

The chain combines TRBV4-3 with TRBJ1-1; no clear D. Trimming removed 4 bases at V and 2 bases at J, with 11 bases between. The CDR3 length is 14 residues. CDR1 and CDR2 (germline): LGHNA, YSLEER. DNA for the CDR3: TGCGCCAGCAGCCCTTACGGACTCAACACTGAAGCTTTCTTT. This encodes CASSPYGLNTEAFF.

The V call is TRBV6-1, the J call TRBJ2-1, with D perhaps assigned TRBD1 or TRBD2 (5 bases each). This CDR3 has 16 amino acids. Germline CDR1 reads MNHNS; CDR2 reads SASEGT. V was clipped by 2 bases and J by 3 bases, with 14 bases between them. The CDR3 DNA reads TGTGCCAGCAGTGAAAAGGTTTGGGGGAACTACAATGAGCAGTTCTTC. Protein sequence: CASSEKVWGNYNEQFF.

This clone showed up just once. This chain uses TRBV5-1 with TRBJ2-3; TRBD2 is a possible D gene (6 bases). This CDR3 contains 16 residues. Trimming took 4 bases from V and 5 from J, leaving 20 bases between them. CDR1 is SGHRS, CDR2 YFSETQ, per germline. CDR3 sequence reads: CASSERSSVGRDTQYF. CDR3 nucleotide sequence: TGCGCCAGCAGCGAGCGATCTAGCGTTGGTCGAGATACGCAGTATTTT.

The rearrangement links TRBV19 to TRBJ1-2, with 12 bases matching TRBD1. This CDR3 has 15 residues. Trimming removed 5 bases from V and 6 bases from J; junction bases left unmatched: 7. The germline V gene encodes CDR1 LNHDA and CDR2 SQIVND (reference sequence). The CDR3 DNA sequence: TGTGCCAGTAGTGCCGGGACAGGGGGCTTCAATGGCTACACCTTC. This encodes CASSAGTGGFNGYTF.

The chain combines TRBV19 with TRBJ1-2; D unresolved. The V and J ends lost 3 bases and 7 bases respectively, with 15 bases between them. CDR1 and CDR2 (germline): LNHDA, SQIVND (reference sequence). This CDR3 is built from 14 residues. This CDR3 is CASSIPPGSGGYTF. CDR3 bases: TGTGCCAGTAGTATTCCCCCCGGGAGCGGTGGCTACACCTTC.

The chain employs TRBV11-2 and TRBJ1-2; D remains ambiguous. V lost 0 bases and J 4 bases, leaving 15 bases between the germline ends. The CDR3 contains 16 residues. Germline CDR1 reads SGHAT; CDR2 reads FQNNGV. CDR3 residues: CASSLDTTRNLYGYTF. The CDR3 nucleotides read TGTGCCAGCAGCTTAGATACCACACGGAACCTCTATGGCTACACCTTC.

This clone was seen just once. The chain couples TRBV11-2 to TRBJ1-2; tentatively, D is TRBD1 (6 bases). This CDR3 comprises 19 residues. The V gene's germline CDR1 is SGHAT and CDR2 FQNNGV. V lost 4 bases, J lost 8 bases, and 32 bases lay in between. The CDR3 here is CASSSSFISRGLSRGGYTF. In nucleotides, the CDR3 is TGTGCCAGCAGCTCTTCCTTCATCAGCAGGGGACTTTCTCGGGGAGGCTACACCTTC.

The V gene is TRBV30, the J gene TRBJ1-2, with TRBD1 matching over 8 bases. The J segment lost 3 bases and the V segment lost 4 bases, leaving 7 bases of the junction unmatched. The V gene's germline CDR1 is GTSNPN and CDR2 SVGIG (reference sequence). The CDR3 totals 14 residues. The CDR3 DNA is TGTGCCTGGACTAGGACAGGGAAGGACTATGGCTACACCTTC. Encoded protein: CAWTRTGKDYGYTF.

This clone was found a few times. The rearrangement joins TRBV5-4 to TRBJ1-1, with D hard to call. V was clipped by 0 bases and J by 0 bases, with 9 bases between them. The CDR3 is 15 amino acids. The germline V gene encodes CDR1 SGHNT and CDR2 YYREEE (reference sequence). CDR3 amino acids: CASSLETGLNTEAFF. DNA for the CDR3: TGTGCCAGCAGCTTGGAAACGGGTTTGAACACTGAAGCTTTCTTT.

The J gene is TRBJ1-2, the V gene TRBV7-9, with a possible D match to TRBD1 (6 bases). Trimming left V 5 bases short and J 8 bases short, with 9 bases between. The CDR3 has 11 residues. CDR1 is SEHNR and CDR2 is FQNEAQ in the germline V gene (reference sequence). CDR3 nucleotide sequence: TGTGCCAGCAGCCATACAGGGGGCTACACCTTC. This encodes CASSHTGGYTF.

The rearrangement links TRBV5-5 to TRBJ2-1; 10 bases are a match to TRBD1. This CDR3 comprises 15 residues. The V segment lost 3 bases and the J segment 4 bases; nucleotides outside the gene matches: 4. Germline V lookup: CDR1 SGHKS, CDR2 YYEKEE (reference sequence). CDR3 DNA sequence: TGTGCCAGCAGCTCCGGGACAGGGGATTACAATGAGCAGTTCTTC. Its translation: CASSSGTGDYNEQFF.

The chain employs TRBV4-3 and TRBJ2-3; 7 bases agree with TRBD2. The CDR3 runs to 16 residues. The germline V gene encodes CDR1 LGHNA and CDR2 YSLEER. Unmatched junction bases numbered 8, after V lost 0 bases and J lost 5 bases. The DNA of the CDR3 is TGCGCCAGCAGCCAAGAGGGCAGCGGGGAGGGAGATACGCAGTATTTT. Translation gives CASSQEGSGEGDTQYF.

This clone was seen a single time. The J gene is TRBJ2-1, the V gene TRBV11-2; 8 bases line up with TRBD2. This CDR3 has 13 residues. CDR1 is SGHAT, CDR2 FQNNGV, per germline. V was pared by 5 bases and J by 10 bases, with 7 bases of the junction left unmatched. The CDR3 spells CASSPGLAGEQFF. The CDR3, as DNA: TGTGCCAGCAGCCCTGGACTAGCCGGGGAGCAGTTCTTC.

The genes are TRBV7-3 and TRBJ1-2; D perhaps matches TRBD1 (5 bases). The CDR3 covers 13 residues. Germline CDR1 reads SGHTA; CDR2 reads FQGTGA. V shed 3 bases and J shed 7 bases, with 12 bases lying between them. CDR3 sequence reads: CASSFLTGLGYTF. CDR3 DNA: TGTGCCAGCAGCTTTTTGACGGGACTTGGCTACACCTTC.